This note documents a single TCR beta chain sequence. What it recognizes is unknown. This sample was included in a study of cytomegalovirus exposure and HLA in healthy donors. Findings and caveats of the study: Analyzed later, most CMV-associated TCR beta chains appeared HLA-restricted. TCR beta V segments were, for the most part, productive about 87% or about 30% of the time in an earlier analysis. Later analysis demonstrated an association between a missense DCLRE1C variant and TCR beta V- and J-gene trimming.

Nominally healthy donors were sampled, though unrecorded immune exposures were likely. PCR was performed using 60 Vbeta and 13 Jbeta primers. The data were produced by immunoSEQ multiplex PCR, yet TCRdb's version contains in-frame clones alone and is incomplete. The sample lists roughly 190,000 clones, roughly an eighth seen once, with 7.5% to 10% in the top ten. The TCR comes from a man aged 50 or older in good health and CMV-seropositive. Sequenced sample: PBMCs.

CDR3 loop: CASRTIGTEAFF. CDR3 DNA sequence: TGTGCCAGCAGGACAATAGGCACTGAAGCTTTCTTT. The genes are TRBV6-5 and TRBJ1-1; D call uncertain. Per the germline V gene, CDR1 is MNHEY and CDR2 is SVGAGI. This CDR3 region has 12 residues. Trimming removed 6 bases from V and 4 bases from J, with 9 bases in between.